One sample yielded the 7 T cell receptor beta chains listed below, sequenced in a study of CD8 T cells in Susac syndrome. About 0.5 to 1 ug RNA was reverse transcribed with random hexamers. One entry per CDR3 protein results from TCRdb running MiXCR on the immunoSEQ multiplex PCR reads. The profile shows approximately 210,000 distinct CDR3 sequences, roughly 93% of them singletons. Sample: CD4+ T cells from PBMCs. The receptors were gathered from a human donor with Susac syndrome.

The J gene is TRBJ2-7, the V gene TRBV29-1, with no clear D. The CDR3 is made up of 12 amino acids. From germline, CDR1 is SQVTM and CDR2 ANQGSEA. V dropped 3 bases and J dropped 2 bases, with 8 bases sitting between them. CDR3 sequence: CSVDDSAYEQYF. The CDR3 bases are TGCAGCGTTGACGACTCAGCCTACGAGCAGTACTTC.

The chain links TRBV3-1 to TRBJ2-1; unclear D gene. The CDR3 consists of 13 residues. Germline loops: CDR1 LGHDT, CDR2 YNNKEL (reference sequence). Trimming stripped 0 bases from V and 8 bases from J, with 8 bases between. The CDR3 here is CASSQDRLHEQFF. CDR3 nucleotides: TGTGCCAGCAGCCAAGATAGGTTGCATGAGCAGTTCTTC.

The rearrangement uses TRBV18 and TRBJ2-7; TRBD1 matches 10 bases. Unmatched junction bases numbered 6, after V lost 5 bases and J lost 2 bases. CDR1 is KGHSH and CDR2 is LQKENI in the germline V gene. This CDR3 contains 15 residues. CDR3 DNA: TGTGCCAGCTCAACCGGACAGGGGGTAACCTACGAGCAGTACTTC. It translates to CASSTGQGVTYEQYF. Full variable domain (remainder filled in from reference TRBV18 and TRBJ2-7): NAGVMQNPRHLVRRRGQEARLRCSPMKGHSHVYWYRQLPEEGLKFMVYLQKENIIDESGMPKERFSAEFPKEGPSILRIQQVVRGDSAAYFCASSTGQGVTYEQYFGPGTRLTVT.

The V call is TRBV7-3, the J call TRBJ2-1, with TRBD2 matching 14 bases. The J segment lost 10 bases and the V segment lost 6 bases, leaving 8 bases of the junction unmatched. This CDR3 is built from 15 residues. CDR1 is SGHTA, CDR2 FQGTGA, per germline. In nucleotides, the CDR3 is TGTGCCAGCAGATCGGGACTAGCGGGGGAGCAAGAGCAGTTCTTC. As protein: CASRSGLAGEQEQFF.

The gene calls are TRBV12-3 or TRBV12-4 and TRBJ1-2; D uncertain. This CDR3 has 14 residues. Trimming stripped 5 bases from V and 7 bases from J, with 17 bases between. DNA of the CDR3: TGTGCCAGCAGTCCCCCGCCCCTCTCGTCTGGCTACACCTTC. Amino acids: CASSPPPLSSGYTF.

Written as DNA, the CDR3 is TGTGCCAGCAGTACGACAGGGCGCACTGAAGCTTTCTTT. Protein sequence: CASSTTGRTEAFF. J is TRBJ1-1 and V is TRBV12-3 or TRBV12-4; 7 positions agree with TRBD1. After removal of 5 bases from V and 4 bases from J, the junction contained 4 bases not matched to a gene. The CDR3 spans 13 residues.

The chain joins TRBV30 to TRBJ1-1, with D possibly being TRBD1 (5 bases). Per germline, CDR1 GTSNPN and CDR2 SVGIG (reference sequence). V lost 1 base, J lost 5 bases, and 17 bases lay in between. The CDR3 has 15 residues. CDR3 in amino acids: CAWSGGPLGGTEAFF. CDR3 in DNA: TGTGCCTGGAGTGGAGGACCACTGGGGGGGACTGAAGCTTTCTTT.